Shown below are 14 T cell receptor beta chains from a single sample sequenced in a study of blood T cell repertoires in COVID-19. TCRdb keeps only in-frame clones here, not all; method: immunoSEQ multiplex PCR. Of about 120,000 clones listed, 71% are singletons. Sequenced: peripheral blood. Receptors originate from a human donor with acute or convalescent COVID-19. The donor label of this sample is uncertain.

This clone showed up just once. The chain employs TRBV9 and TRBJ2-2; TRBD2 might be the D (6 bases). Germline CDR1 and CDR2: SGDLS and YYNGEE. V was cut by 1 base and J by 1 base, with 11 bases left in between. The CDR3 totals 16 residues. In nucleotides, the CDR3 is TGTGCCAGCAGCGTACGGGGAGGTCAGAACACCGGGGAGCTGTTTTTT. Its protein is CASSVRGGQNTGELFF.

This clone was picked up one time. The chain carries TRBV5-1 and TRBJ2-5; 8 bases fit TRBD1. Germline CDR1 reads SGHRS; CDR2 reads YFSETQ. The V and J ends lost 4 bases and 3 bases, in that order; junction bases with no gene match: 8. This CDR3 spans 15 amino acids. The CDR3 here is CASSDRTGYKETQYF. Written as DNA, the CDR3 is TGCGCCAGCAGCGATCGGACAGGGTACAAAGAGACCCAGTACTTC.

The chain carries TRBV10-2 and TRBJ1-5; no clear D. The CDR3 length is 14 residues. Germline CDR1 and CDR2: WSHSY and SAAADI. The ends were cut back, 2 bases at V and 2 bases at J, with 7 bases in the middle. The CDR3, as DNA: TGCGCCAGCAGTGAGCTGCGTGGCAATCAGCCCCAGCATTTT. Amino acids: CASSELRGNQPQHF.

The CDR3 nucleotides read TGTGCCACCAGTGACCACGGACAGGGGGCTGAAAAACTGTTTTTT. The encoded protein is CATSDHGQGAEKLFF. The rearrangement uses TRBV24-1 and TRBJ1-4; 11 bases match TRBD1. The germline V gene encodes CDR1 KGHDR and CDR2 SFDVKD. With V trimmed by 4 bases and J by 7 bases, 4 bases remained unmatched. The CDR3 extends over 15 amino acids.

This clone was observed many times. The rearrangement links TRBV7-9 to TRBJ2-1, with a weak D call TRBD2 (5 bases). CDR1 and CDR2 from the germline V gene are SEHNR and FQNEAQ (reference sequence). Trimming removed 7 bases at V and 9 bases at J, with 13 bases between. CDR3 length equals 12 residues. DNA for the CDR3: TGTGCCAGCACCCGAGAGGGCGTTGAGCAGTTCTTC. This encodes CASTREGVEQFF.

The chain links TRBV29-1 to TRBJ2-2; no firm D call. This CDR3 comprises 14 residues. The ends were cut back, 7 bases at V and 3 bases at J, with 15 bases in the middle. Looked up from germline, CDR1 is SQVTM and CDR2 is ANQGSEA. CDR3 coding DNA: TGCAGCGCCACGGGTCAACCCTACACCGGGGAGCTGTTTTTT. Translation: CSATGQPYTGELFF.

This chain joins TRBV6-2 or TRBV6-3 and TRBJ2-5; 11 nucleotides line up with TRBD2. Trimming took 4 bases from V and 2 from J; bases not matched to a gene: 6. Germline assignment: CDR1 MNHEY and CDR2 SVGEGT. This CDR3 region has 16 residues. CDR3 bases: TGTGCCAGCAGTTTAGCGGGGGGGATCTTACAAGAGACCCAGTACTTC. Its protein product is CASSLAGGILQETQYF.

The CDR3 loop is CASSGGASGGNNEQFF. The CDR3, as DNA: TGTGCCAGCAGCGGAGGAGCTAGCGGGGGGAACAATGAGCAGTTCTTC. V and J are TRBV9 and TRBJ2-1; TRBD2 agrees at 11 bases. Germline V gives CDR1 SGDLS, CDR2 YYNGEE. This CDR3 spans 16 amino acids. V gave up 3 bases and J gave up 5 bases; unmatched junction bases: 7.

The gene calls are TRBV11-2 and TRBJ2-7, with D tentatively TRBD1 (5 bases). From germline, CDR1 is SGHAT and CDR2 FQNNGV. This CDR3 spans 16 amino acids. V lost 0 bases and J 6 bases, leaving 18 bases between the germline ends. CDR3 DNA: TGTGCCAGCAGCTTAGATGATCTACGAGACAGAACCGAGCAGTACTTC. Translating it yields CASSLDDLRDRTEQYF.

The chain combines TRBV28 with TRBJ1-1; D might be TRBD1 (6 bases). Germline CDR1 and CDR2: MDHEN and SYDVKM. The CDR3 extends over 16 amino acids. V lost 5 bases to trimming and J lost 2 bases, with 18 bases between them. CDR3 sequence reads: CASSARGQFGNTEAFF. CDR3 sequence (DNA): TGTGCCAGCAGTGCTCGCGGACAGTTCGGTAACACTGAAGCTTTCTTT. Based on the CDR3 plus reference TRBV28 and TRBJ1-1, the full variable domain is DVKVTQSSRYLVKRTGEKVFLECVQDMDHENMFWYRQDPGLGLRLIYFSYDVKMKEKGDIPEGYSVSREKKERFSLILESASTNQTSMYLCASSARGQFGNTEAFFGQGTRLTVV.

The CDR3 sequence is CASSKRGCGQVGETQYF. As DNA, the CDR3 is TGTGCCAGCAGCAAACGGGGTTGTGGGCAGGTGGGGGAGACCCAGTACTTC. V is TRBV21-1 and J is TRBJ2-5; the listed D gene, TRBD2, was not tested against the DNA. TRBV21-1 is a pseudogene segment. This CDR3 comprises 17 residues.

This chain connects TRBV3-1 (or the pseudogene TRBV3-2) to TRBJ2-5; 9 positions agree with TRBD2. Looked up from germline, CDR1 is LGHDT and CDR2 is YNNKEL (reference sequence). CDR3 length equals 18 residues. With V trimmed by 1 base and J by 3 bases, 12 bases remained unmatched. The CDR3 loop is CASSQVTSGFTTKETQYF. The CDR3 DNA reads TGTGCCAGCAGCCAAGTTACTAGCGGGTTTACCACTAAAGAGACCCAGTACTTC.

V and J are TRBV7-9 and TRBJ1-4, with D hard to call. The germline V gene encodes CDR1 SEHNR and CDR2 FQNEAQ (reference sequence). Between the trimmed V and J ends, which lost 1 base and 0 bases, there was a span of 6 bases. The CDR3 length is 15 residues. This CDR3 reads CASSLVPATNEKLFF. In nucleotides, the CDR3 is TGTGCCAGCAGCTTAGTTCCGGCAACTAATGAAAAACTGTTTTTT.

The rearrangement joins TRBV5-1 to TRBJ2-2, with 8 nucleotides matching TRBD2. The germline V gene encodes CDR1 SGHRS and CDR2 YFSETQ. After removal of 0 bases from V and 6 bases from J, the junction contained 4 bases not matched to a gene. The CDR3 has 15 residues. CDR3 in amino acids: CASSLVLAAAGELFF. CDR3 sequence (DNA): TGCGCCAGCAGCTTGGTACTAGCGGCGGCCGGGGAGCTGTTTTTT.